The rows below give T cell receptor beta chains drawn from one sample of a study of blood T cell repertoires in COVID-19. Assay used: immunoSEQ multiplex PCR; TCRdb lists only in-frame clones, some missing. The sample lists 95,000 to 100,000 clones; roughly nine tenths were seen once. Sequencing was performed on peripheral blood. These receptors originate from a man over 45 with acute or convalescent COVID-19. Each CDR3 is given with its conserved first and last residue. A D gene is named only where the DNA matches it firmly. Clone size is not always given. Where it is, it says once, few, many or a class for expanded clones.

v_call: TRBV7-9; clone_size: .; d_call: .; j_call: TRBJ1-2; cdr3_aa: CASSLEGVYGYTF; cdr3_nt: TGTGCCAGCAGCTTAGAGGGGGTTTATGGCTACACCTTC
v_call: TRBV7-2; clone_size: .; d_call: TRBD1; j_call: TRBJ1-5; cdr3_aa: CASSPRTGANQPQHF; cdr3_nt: TGTGCCAGCAGCCCCCGGACAGGGGCGAATCAGCCCCAGCATTTT
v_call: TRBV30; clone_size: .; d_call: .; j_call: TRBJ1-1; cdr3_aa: CAWKETERAFF; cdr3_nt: TGTGCCTGGAAAGAGACAGAGCGAGCTTTCTTT
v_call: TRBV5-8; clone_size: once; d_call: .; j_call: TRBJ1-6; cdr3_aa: CASSLRNSPLHF; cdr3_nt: TGTGCCAGCAGCTTACGGAATTCACCCCTCCACTTT
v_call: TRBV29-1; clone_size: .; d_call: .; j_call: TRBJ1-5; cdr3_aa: CSVEEGSNQPQHF; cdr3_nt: TGCAGCGTTGAGGAGGGGAGTAATCAGCCCCAGCATTTT
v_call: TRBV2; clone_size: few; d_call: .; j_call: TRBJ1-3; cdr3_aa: CASSGFPVGNTIYF; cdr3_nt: TGTGCCAGCAGTGGTTTCCCGGTCGGAAACACCATATATTTT
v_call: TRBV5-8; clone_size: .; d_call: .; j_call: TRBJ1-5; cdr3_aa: CASSLQGRSNQPQHF; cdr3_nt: TGTGCCAGCAGCTTACAGGGCAGGAGCAATCAGCCCCAGCATTTT
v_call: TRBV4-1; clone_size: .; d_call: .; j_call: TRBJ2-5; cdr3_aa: CASSQDSVETQYF; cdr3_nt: TGCGCCAGCAGCCAAGATAGTGTAGAGACCCAGTACTTC
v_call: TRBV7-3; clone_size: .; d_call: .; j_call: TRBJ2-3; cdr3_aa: CASSLQSSSDTQYF; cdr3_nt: TGTGCCAGCAGCTTACAGTCGTCCTCAGATACGCAGTATTTT
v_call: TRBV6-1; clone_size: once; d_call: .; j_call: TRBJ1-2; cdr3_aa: CASSEESRLNYGYTF; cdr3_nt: TGTGCCAGCAGTGAAGAATCGAGGTTGAACTATGGCTACACCTTC
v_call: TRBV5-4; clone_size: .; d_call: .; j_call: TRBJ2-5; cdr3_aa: CASSRATSQETQYF; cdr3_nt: TGTGCCAGCAGCCGTGCCACAAGTCAAGAGACCCAGTACTTC
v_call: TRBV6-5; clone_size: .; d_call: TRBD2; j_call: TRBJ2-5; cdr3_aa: CASSYSRLAGETQYF; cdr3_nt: TGTGCCAGCAGTTACTCGCGGCTAGCGGGAGAGACCCAGTACTTC
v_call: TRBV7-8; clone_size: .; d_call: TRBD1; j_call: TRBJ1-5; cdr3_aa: CASSFRTGGSLQHF; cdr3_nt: TGTGCCAGCAGCTTTAGAACAGGGGGTTCCCTCCAGCATTTT
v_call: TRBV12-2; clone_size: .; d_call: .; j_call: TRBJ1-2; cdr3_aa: CASRLVNGGKPSGGYTF; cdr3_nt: TGTGCAAGTCGCTTAGTAAACGGTGGCAAGCCCTCGGGAGGCTACACCTTC
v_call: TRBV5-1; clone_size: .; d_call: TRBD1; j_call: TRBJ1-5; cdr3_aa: CASSEGQGAPFNQPQHF; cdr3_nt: TGCGCCAGCAGCGAGGGACAGGGGGCCCCCTTTAATCAGCCCCAGCATTTT
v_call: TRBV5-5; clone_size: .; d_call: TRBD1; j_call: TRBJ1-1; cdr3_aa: CASSLGTGSGTEAFF; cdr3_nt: TGTGCCAGCAGCTTGGGGACAGGGAGTGGGACTGAAGCTTTCTTT
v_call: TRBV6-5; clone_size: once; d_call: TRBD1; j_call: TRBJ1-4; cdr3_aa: CASSPRQGENEKLFF; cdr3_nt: TGTGCCAGCAGCCCCAGACAGGGGGAAAATGAAAAACTGTTTTTT
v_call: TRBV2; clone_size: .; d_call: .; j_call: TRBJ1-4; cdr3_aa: CASSEALPGFLGEKLFF; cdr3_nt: TGTGCCAGCAGTGAAGCCCTCCCGGGATTCCTCGGGGAAAAACTGTTTTTT
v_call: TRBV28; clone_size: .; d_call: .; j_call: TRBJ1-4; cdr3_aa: CASTPQGEKLFF; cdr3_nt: TGTGCCAGCACCCCCCAGGGGGAAAAACTGTTTTTT
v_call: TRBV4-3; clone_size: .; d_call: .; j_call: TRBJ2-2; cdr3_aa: CASSQGGRGVGTGELFF; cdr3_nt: TGCGCCAGCAGCCAGGGGGGTCGGGGAGTGGGCACCGGGGAGCTGTTTTTT
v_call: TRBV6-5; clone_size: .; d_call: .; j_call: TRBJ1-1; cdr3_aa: CASSYSGARTEAFF; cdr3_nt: TGTGCCAGCAGTTACTCGGGGGCGCGCACTGAAGCTTTCTTT
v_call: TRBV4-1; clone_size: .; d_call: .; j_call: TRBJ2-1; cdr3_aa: CASSQDPTGEYNEQFF; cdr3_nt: TGCGCCAGCAGCCAAGATCCCACGGGGGAGTACAATGAGCAGTTCTTC
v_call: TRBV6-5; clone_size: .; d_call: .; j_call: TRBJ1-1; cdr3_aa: CASSYEQRGTEAFF; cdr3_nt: TGTGCCAGCAGTTATGAGCAGCGGGGCACTGAAGCTTTCTTT
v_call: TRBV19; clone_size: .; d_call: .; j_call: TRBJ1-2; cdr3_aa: CASSMDLAGAYGYTF; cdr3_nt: TGTGCCAGTAGTATGGACTTAGCAGGGGCCTATGGCTACACCTTC
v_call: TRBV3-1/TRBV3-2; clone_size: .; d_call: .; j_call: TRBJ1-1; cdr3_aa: CASSQDVRVTEAFF; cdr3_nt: TGTGCCAGCAGCCAAGATGTGAGGGTGACTGAAGCTTTCTTT
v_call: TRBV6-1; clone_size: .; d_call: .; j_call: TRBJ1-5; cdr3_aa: CASSEVGSGGQPQHF; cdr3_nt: TGTGCCAGCAGTGAAGTCGGCAGTGGAGGCCAGCCCCAGCATTTT
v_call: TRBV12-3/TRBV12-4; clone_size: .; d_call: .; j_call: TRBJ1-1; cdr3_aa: CASSFGTEAFF; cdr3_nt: TGTGCCAGCAGTTTCGGCACTGAAGCTTTCTTT
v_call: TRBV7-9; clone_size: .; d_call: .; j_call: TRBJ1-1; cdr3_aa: CASSLTTRGTEAFF; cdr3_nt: TGTGCCAGCAGCTTGACTACCCGGGGGACTGAAGCTTTCTTT
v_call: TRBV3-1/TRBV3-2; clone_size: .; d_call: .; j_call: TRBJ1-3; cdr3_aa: CASSRGGSENTIYF; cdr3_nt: TGTGCCAGCAGCCGCGGGGGGTCGGAAAACACCATATATTTT
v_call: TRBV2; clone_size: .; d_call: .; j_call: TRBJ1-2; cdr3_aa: CASSEMTGGYTF; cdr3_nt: TGTGCCAGCAGTGAAATGACAGGTGGCTACACCTTC
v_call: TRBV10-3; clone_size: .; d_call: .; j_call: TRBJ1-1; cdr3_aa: CAISDVGETEAFF; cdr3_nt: TGTGCCATCAGTGACGTCGGTGAGACTGAAGCTTTCTTT
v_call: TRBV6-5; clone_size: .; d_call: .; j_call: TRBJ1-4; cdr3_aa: CASSGGGFANEKLFF; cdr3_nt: TGTGCCAGCAGCGGTGGAGGGTTTGCTAATGAAAAACTGTTTTTT
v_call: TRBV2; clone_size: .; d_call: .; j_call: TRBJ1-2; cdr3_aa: CASREAVFGYTF; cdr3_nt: TGTGCCAGCAGGGAAGCCGTTTTTGGCTACACCTTC
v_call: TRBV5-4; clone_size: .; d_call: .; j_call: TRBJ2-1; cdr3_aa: CASSPGDQGTYNEQFF; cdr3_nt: TGTGCCAGCAGCCCCGGCGACCAGGGGACCTACAATGAGCAGTTCTTC
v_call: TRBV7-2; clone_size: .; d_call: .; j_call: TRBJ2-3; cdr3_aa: CASSTPKAADTQYF; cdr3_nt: TGTGCCAGCAGCACCCCAAAGGCGGCGGATACGCAGTATTTT
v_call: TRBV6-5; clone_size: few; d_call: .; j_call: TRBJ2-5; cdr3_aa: CASGYPGRTQYF; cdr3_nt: TGTGCCAGCGGTTATCCGGGTAGGACCCAGTACTTC
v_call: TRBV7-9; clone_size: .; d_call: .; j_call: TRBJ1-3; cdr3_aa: CASSPRGSRATSGNTIYF; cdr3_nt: TGTGCCAGCAGCCCCCGCGGTAGTAGAGCGACCTCTGGAAACACCATATATTTT
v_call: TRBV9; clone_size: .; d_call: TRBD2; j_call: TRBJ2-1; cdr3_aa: CASSVGLAGGGITYNEQFF; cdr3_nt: TGTGCCAGCAGCGTAGGACTAGCGGGGGGCGGTATTACCTACAATGAGCAGTTCTTC
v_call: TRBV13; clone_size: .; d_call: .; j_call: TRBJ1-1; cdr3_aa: CASSSYLGVNTEAFF; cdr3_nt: TGTGCCAGCAGCTCGTACTTGGGAGTGAACACTGAAGCTTTCTTT
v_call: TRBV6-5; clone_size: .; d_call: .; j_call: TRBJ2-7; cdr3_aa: CASSYSFQAYEQYF; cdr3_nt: TGTGCCAGCAGTTACTCGTTTCAGGCCTACGAGCAGTACTTC
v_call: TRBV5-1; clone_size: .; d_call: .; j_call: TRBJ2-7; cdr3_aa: CASSPTQGWYEQYF; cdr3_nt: TGCGCCAGCAGCCCAACACAGGGCTGGTACGAGCAGTACTTC
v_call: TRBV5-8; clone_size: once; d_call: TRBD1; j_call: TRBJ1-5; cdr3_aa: CASSSNTINRGLYQPQHF; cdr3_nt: TGTGCCAGCAGCTCAAATACTATAAACAGGGGGCTTTATCAGCCCCAGCATTTT
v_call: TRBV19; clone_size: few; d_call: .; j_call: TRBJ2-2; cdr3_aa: CASDRNGELFF; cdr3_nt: TGTGCCAGTGACAGGAACGGGGAGCTGTTTTTT
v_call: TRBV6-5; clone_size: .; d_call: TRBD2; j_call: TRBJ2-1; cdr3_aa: CASSPSLAGASGALF; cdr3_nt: TGTGCCAGCAGTCCTTCCCTAGCGGGGGCCTCCGGAGCGCTCTTC